The rows below give T cell receptor beta chains drawn from one sample of a study of control samples from healthy donors and cancer patients. Some clones are missing from TCRdb's copy, which holds only in-frame ones; the method was immunoSEQ multiplex PCR. The data contain some 150,000 clones, 96% of them seen just once; the ten biggest clones take up over 1%. Sequencing was carried out using blood. The receptors derive from a woman under 40 in good health. CDR3s include the opening cysteine and the closing phenylalanine or tryptophan. A D gene is named only where the DNA matches it firmly. The size field is filled for only some rows; it gives once, few, many or a size class.

NA TRBJ2-5 NA TRBV21-1 CASSKARDTRETQYF TGTGCCAGCAGCAAAGCGCGGGACACCCGTGAGACCCAGTACTTC
NA TRBJ2-5 NA TRBV7-2 CASSLGAQGQETQYF TGTGCCAGCAGCTTAGGGGCGCAGGGACAAGAGACCCAGTACTTC
NA TRBJ1-1 NA TRBV19 CASSFDSMNTEAFF TGTGCCAGTAGTTTCGACAGTATGAACACTGAAGCTTTCTTT
NA TRBJ1-1 NA TRBV11-2 CASSYREVAGHGTEAFF TGTGCCAGCAGCTACCGGGAGGTAGCGGGGCACGGCACTGAAGCTTTCTTT
NA TRBJ2-5 NA TRBV5-4 CASSLVGETQYF TGTGCCAGCAGCTTGGTCGGTGAGACCCAGTACTTC
NA TRBJ2-2 NA TRBV11-2 CASTGNSYTGELFF TGTGCCAGCACTGGGAATTCCTACACCGGGGAGCTGTTTTTT
TRBD2 TRBJ2-2 NA TRBV6-5 CASSPTSGITGELFF TGTGCCAGCAGCCCGACTAGCGGGATAACCGGGGAGCTGTTTTTT
NA TRBJ2-5 NA TRBV3-1/TRBV3-2 CASKGGETQYF TGTGCCAGCAAAGGTGGGGAGACCCAGTACTTC
NA TRBJ2-1 NA TRBV6-5 CASRGPLLNEQFF TGTGCCAGCCGAGGCCCTCTCCTCAATGAGCAGTTCTTC
NA TRBJ2-2 NA TRBV2 CASRDLQGNANTGELFF TGTGCCAGCAGAGACCTACAGGGTAACGCGAACACCGGGGAGCTGTTTTTT
NA TRBJ1-2 NA TRBV6-5 CASSLNANNYGYTF TGTGCCAGCAGCCTAAACGCCAATAACTATGGCTACACCTTC
TRBD2 TRBJ2-7 NA TRBV3-1/TRBV3-2 CASSQPPNPSGGFNYEQYF TGTGCCAGCAGCCAACCCCCCAACCCTAGCGGGGGTTTTAACTACGAGCAGTACTTC
NA TRBJ1-5 NA TRBV28 CASSLFSRALQPQHF TGTGCCAGCAGTTTGTTTTCCAGGGCTTTACAGCCCCAGCATTTT
TRBD1 TRBJ2-5 NA TRBV19 CASSLRQGNPSQETQYF TGTGCCAGTAGTCTGAGACAGGGGAACCCATCCCAAGAGACCCAGTACTTC
NA TRBJ2-1 NA TRBV29-1 CSVDGPRRHSSYNEQFF TGCAGCGTTGATGGACCCAGGAGACATAGCTCCTACAATGAGCAGTTCTTC
NA TRBJ1-1 once TRBV10-3 CAISEGDTEAFF TGTGCCATCAGTGAGGGGGACACTGAAGCTTTCTTT
TRBD2 TRBJ2-1 NA TRBV7-3 CASSSGTRNNEQFF TGTGCCAGCAGCTCAGGGACTAGGAACAATGAGCAGTTCTTC
NA TRBJ1-6 NA TRBV4-1 CASSQNSPLHF TGCGCCAGCAGCCAAAATTCACCCCTCCACTTT
NA TRBJ2-7 once TRBV6-5 CASSYKVQGMPYEQYF TGTGCCAGCAGTTACAAGGTGCAGGGGATGCCCTACGAGCAGTACTTC
TRBD1 TRBJ1-5 NA TRBV2 CASSGDRGQGQPQHF TGTGCCAGCAGTGGGGACAGGGGGCAGGGACAGCCCCAGCATTTT
NA TRBJ2-4 NA TRBV7-8 CASSLRGRATNIQYF TGTGCCAGCAGCTTACGGGGGCGAGCGACGAACATTCAGTACTTC
NA TRBJ1-2 NA TRBV5-1 CASSTTTWARNYGYTF TGCGCCAGCAGCACAACCACGTGGGCAAGAAACTATGGCTACACCTTC
NA TRBJ1-1 NA TRBV28 CASSLGGHTEAFF TGTGCCAGCAGTTTGGGGGGGCACACTGAAGCTTTCTTT
TRBD1 TRBJ1-5 NA TRBV28 CASSLTGQGNQPQHF TGTGCCAGCAGTTTAACGGGACAGGGAAATCAGCCCCAGCATTTT
NA TRBJ2-1 NA TRBV10-3 CAIERDIGNEQFF TGTGCCATCGAGAGGGATATTGGGAATGAGCAGTTCTTC
TRBD2 TRBJ2-1 NA TRBV5-1 CASSRSGGASDEQFF TGCGCCAGCAGCAGGAGCGGGGGGGCCTCGGATGAGCAGTTCTTC
NA TRBJ2-7 NA TRBV2 CASSGSSRAYEQYF TGTGCCAGCAGTGGGTCCTCGAGAGCTTACGAGCAGTACTTC
NA TRBJ2-5 NA TRBV30 CAWSHGYQETQYF TGTGCCTGGAGCCACGGATACCAAGAGACCCAGTACTTC
TRBD1 TRBJ1-2 NA TRBV28 CASSSSGQGFSYYGYTF TGTGCCAGCAGTTCATCTGGACAGGGTTTTTCGTACTATGGCTACACCTTC
NA TRBJ1-5 NA TRBV24-1 CATSEVDSNQPQHF TGTGCCACCAGTGAGGTGGATAGCAATCAGCCCCAGCATTTT
TRBD1 TRBJ1-2 NA TRBV6-6 CASSFGTGDLIYGYTF TGTGCCAGCAGTTTCGGGACAGGGGATTTAATCTATGGCTACACCTTC
NA TRBJ2-3 NA TRBV5-6 CASSAATALLGTDTQYF TGTGCCAGCAGCGCCGCCACTGCGCTTTTGGGCACAGATACGCAGTATTTT
NA TRBJ1-1 NA TRBV9 CASSVGLGYTEAFF TGTGCCAGCAGCGTAGGGCTCGGATACACTGAAGCTTTCTTT
NA TRBJ2-7 NA TRBV15 CATSRIVGTYEQYF TGTGCCACCAGCAGAATCGTGGGAACCTACGAGCAGTACTTC
TRBD2 TRBJ2-1 NA TRBV10-3 CAISDQTSGGPHEQFF TGTGCCATCAGTGACCAGACTAGCGGGGGGCCCCATGAGCAGTTCTTC
TRBD1 TRBJ1-2 NA TRBV30 CAWSVLGTADGYTF TGTGCCTGGAGTGTACTTGGGACAGCCGATGGCTACACCTTC
TRBD1 TRBJ1-1 NA TRBV6-6 CASSYAGGQGTTEAFF TGTGCCAGCAGTTACGCCGGGGGACAGGGGACCACTGAAGCTTTCTTT
NA TRBJ2-7 NA TRBV7-8 CASSFGDTYGQYF TGTGCCAGCAGCTTTGGAGACACCTACGGGCAGTACTTC
NA TRBJ2-7 NA TRBV30 CAWSQGEQYF TGTGCCTGGAGCCAGGGCGAGCAGTACTTC
NA TRBJ1-1 NA TRBV27 CASSLSTGNTEAFF TGTGCCAGCAGTTTATCTACAGGGAACACTGAAGCTTTCTTT
TRBD1 TRBJ1-6 NA TRBV6-6 CASSKGQGARSPLHF TGTGCCAGCAGTAAAGGACAGGGGGCACGTTCACCCCTCCACTTT
NA TRBJ2-2 NA TRBV28 CLPHRGAGTGELFF TGTCTCCCCCATCGGGGGGCGGGCACCGGGGAGCTGTTTTTT
NA TRBJ2-7 NA TRBV27 CASSPTQALYEQYF TGTGCCAGCAGCCCCACCCAGGCTCTGTACGAGCAGTACTTC
NA TRBJ2-7 NA TRBV7-9 CASSLTESYEQYF TGTGCCAGCAGCTTAACAGAATCCTACGAGCAGTACTTC
TRBD1 TRBJ1-2 NA TRBV6-2/TRBV6-3 CASSSRPGQRNYGYTF TGTGCCAGCAGTTCGCGGCCGGGACAGAGGAACTATGGCTACACCTTC
NA TRBJ2-3 NA TRBV10-2 CATTDSAGTDTQYF TGCGCCACAACAGACTCCGCGGGCACAGATACGCAGTATTTT
TRBD2 TRBJ2-7 NA TRBV4-1 CASSPRWETSSEQYF TGCGCCAGCAGCCCAAGATGGGAGACTAGCTCAGAGCAGTACTTC
NA TRBJ2-3 NA TRBV6-4 CASSRREGATDTQYF TGTGCCAGCAGTCGGAGGGAGGGGGCCACAGATACGCAGTATTTT
NA TRBJ2-3 NA TRBV5-4 CASSLEGKSTDTQYF TGTGCCAGCAGCCTGGAGGGGAAAAGCACAGATACGCAGTATTTT
NA TRBJ1-3 NA TRBV11-2 CASSDRERGNTIYF TGTGCCAGCAGCGACCGGGAGCGGGGAAACACCATATATTTT
NA TRBJ1-6 NA TRBV19 CASSLLAYNSPLHF TGTGCCAGTAGCTTGCTGGCCTATAATTCACCCCTCCACTTT
NA TRBJ1-5 NA TRBV28 CASARQPQHF TGTGCCAGTGCGAGGCAGCCCCAGCATTTT
NA TRBJ1-2 NA TRBV14 CASSLRVGGYTF TGTGCCAGCAGCCTGAGGGTCGGGGGCTACACCTTC
NA TRBJ1-5 NA TRBV19 CASNQGTSNQPQHF TGTGCCAGTAACCAGGGAACGAGCAATCAGCCCCAGCATTTT